Following are 17 T cell receptor beta chains from one sample sequenced in a study of patients and donors after allogeneic stem cell transplantation. TCRdb re-called the RT-PCR reads through MiXCR, storing one row per CDR3 protein. The sample shows 150,000 to 250,000 distinct CDR3 sequences, 41% of them seen only once. The sequenced sample was blood, either unsorted or a sorted T cell fraction (not recorded which). Source of these receptors: a human donor who was either an allogeneic HSCT recipient or a stem cell or donor lymphocyte infusion donor (not recorded which). It is not recorded whose cells these are; they may come from a transplant donor.

J is TRBJ2-7 and V is TRBV12-3 or TRBV12-4; D is uncertain. This CDR3 is built from 12 residues. Trimming left V 6 bases short and J 5 bases short, with 11 bases between. In DNA, the CDR3 is TGTGCCAGCAGCCCTGACGGTCACGAGCAGTACTTC. Its protein product is CASSPDGHEQYF.

In its sample, this clonotype was seen once. The chain links TRBV15 to TRBJ2-7, with TRBD2 as a possible D gene (6 bases). V lost 5 bases and J lost 4, with 12 bases in between. Germline V gene data show CDR1 as LNHNV and CDR2 as YYDKDF (reference sequence). The CDR3 is made up of 13 amino acids. The CDR3 protein is CATSPWRGYEQYF. DNA for the CDR3: TGTGCCACCAGCCCCTGGAGGGGTTACGAGCAGTACTTC.

In this sample, this clonotype turned up a few times. The chain links TRBV20-1 to TRBJ1-5; the D is unclear. The V gene lost 5 bases and the J gene lost 0 bases, with 26 bases spanning the gap. CDR1 is DFQATT and CDR2 is SNEGSKA in the germline V gene (reference sequence). The CDR3 is made up of 19 amino acids. This CDR3 reads CSAWGPISPNLYSNQPQHF. Written as DNA, the CDR3 is TGCAGTGCTTGGGGTCCGATCTCCCCGAATCTATATAGCAATCAGCCCCAGCATTTT.

The CDR3 protein is CSLAPNYGYTF. The CDR3 region has the DNA TGCAGTCTCGCACCTAACTATGGCTACACCTTC. The chain joins TRBV20-1 to TRBJ1-2; D is undetermined. The V and J ends lost 8 bases and 0 bases respectively, with 7 bases between them. The length of the CDR3 is 11 residues. From germline, CDR1 is DFQATT and CDR2 SNEGSKA (reference sequence).

The J gene is TRBJ1-4, the V gene TRBV20-1; D is uncertain. The CDR3 consists of 13 residues. The germline V gene encodes CDR1 DFQATT and CDR2 SNEGSKA (reference sequence). Trimming left V 1 base short and J 5 bases short, with 8 bases between. The CDR3 DNA follows: TGCAGTGCTAGAGGTCCCGGGAATGAAAAACTGTTTTTT. It translates to CSARGPGNEKLFF.

This chain links TRBV29-1 with TRBJ2-7; no firm D call. The length of the CDR3 is 12 residues. Trimming removed 6 bases from V and 7 bases from J, with 16 bases in between. CDR1 is SQVTM, CDR2 ANQGSEA, per germline. CDR3 sequence (DNA): TGCAGCGTCGGAGAAAACTCGAGGGAGCAGTACTTC. This encodes CSVGENSREQYF.

The rearrangement joins TRBV6-5 to TRBJ1-1; 9 nucleotides align to TRBD1. J gave up 2 bases and V 4 bases, and 14 bases lay outside the gene matches. CDR1 is MNHEY and CDR2 is SVGAGI in the germline V gene. The CDR3 contains 18 residues. In DNA form, the CDR3 reads TGTGCCAGCAGTTTACGACCCCCGGGACAGGGAGTAAACACTGAAGCTTTCTTT. It encodes CASSLRPPGQGVNTEAFF.

This clonotype occurred a few times. The chain combines TRBV5-6 with TRBJ1-4; 9 nucleotides agree with TRBD1. The trim removed 4 bases at V and 8 bases at J, leaving 9 bases unmatched. CDR1 is SGHDT and CDR2 is YYEEEE in the germline V gene. This CDR3 comprises 15 residues. CDR3 amino acids: CASSPQGAPREKLFF. The CDR3 DNA follows: TGTGCCAGCAGCCCACAGGGGGCCCCTAGGGAAAAACTGTTTTTT.

V gene TRBV12-3 or TRBV12-4 combines with J gene TRBJ2-5; tentative D call: TRBD2 (6 bases). The CDR3 extends over 14 amino acids. V lost 3 bases to trimming and J lost 5 bases, with 13 bases between them. CDR3 region: CASSFRLGGETQYF. The CDR3 DNA reads TGTGCCAGCAGTTTCAGACTAGGTGGGGAGACCCAGTACTTC.

The J gene is TRBJ1-1, the V gene TRBV5-1; the D is unclear. Germline CDR1 SGHRS, CDR2 YFSETQ. The V end lost 7 bases, the J end lost 0 bases, and 10 bases lay between the germline ends. This CDR3 has 13 amino acids. CDR3 bases: TGCGCCAGCGGAAACGACTTGAACACTGAAGCTTTCTTT. The encoded protein is CASGNDLNTEAFF.

The rearrangement joins TRBV19 to TRBJ1-1; D gene uncertain. The V end was cut by 4 bases, the J end by 3 bases, with 15 bases between. The CDR3 runs 15 residues. Germline loops: CDR1 LNHDA, CDR2 SQIVND (reference sequence). This CDR3 reads CASSNLGGGYTEAFF. The CDR3, as DNA: TGTGCCAGTAGTAATTTAGGCGGAGGATACACTGAAGCTTTCTTT. The complete variable domain, with remaining parts taken from reference TRBV19 and TRBJ1-1, reads DGGITQSPKYLFRKEGQNVTLSCEQNLNHDAMYWYRQDPGQGLRLIYYSQIVNDFQKGDIAEGYSVSREKKESFPLTVTSAQKNPTAFYLCASSNLGGGYTEAFFGQGTRLTVV.

The V gene is TRBV20-1, the J gene TRBJ2-2, with no clear D. This CDR3 comprises 11 residues. V lost 8 bases and J 3 bases, leaving 7 bases between the germline ends. Germline CDR1 and CDR2: DFQATT and SNEGSKA (reference sequence). The CDR3 is CSSEYTGELFF. In DNA form, the CDR3 reads TGCAGTTCCGAATACACCGGGGAGCTGTTTTTT.

Written as DNA, the CDR3 is TGTGCCAGCAGCCTCGGGACAAATCAGCCCCAGCATTTT. Amino acid sequence: CASSLGTNQPQHF. V is TRBV7-9 and J is TRBJ1-5; D may be TRBD1 (6 bases). Germline V gene sequence: CDR1 SEHNR, CDR2 FQNEAQ (reference sequence). The CDR3 contains 13 residues. V was clipped by 5 bases and J by 4 bases, with 9 bases between them.

The V gene is TRBV29-1, the J gene TRBJ2-7; possibly TRBD2 for D (5 bases). Trimming left V 7 bases short and J 7 bases short, with 17 bases between. CDR1 is SQVTM, CDR2 ANQGSEA, per germline. The CDR3 is 12 residues long. CDR3 DNA sequence: TGCAGCGCCATTCGGGAAACGTCGGAGCAGTACTTC. Protein sequence: CSAIRETSEQYF.

The rearrangement joins TRBV28 to TRBJ1-1, with 7 bases matching TRBD1. The CDR3 loop spans 14 amino acids. Losses at the gene ends were 6 bases for V and 7 bases for J; bases not matched to a gene: 11. Per germline, CDR1 MDHEN and CDR2 SYDVKM. The CDR3 sequence is CASRIDRVVIEAFF. DNA of the CDR3: TGTGCCAGCAGGATAGACAGGGTGGTTATTGAAGCTTTCTTT. Using reference TRBV28 and TRBJ1-1 for the parts outside the CDR3, the full variable domain is DVKVTQSSRYLVKRTGEKVFLECVQDMDHENMFWYRQDPGLGLRLIYFSYDVKMKEKGDIPEGYSVSREKKERFSLILESASTNQTSMYLCASRIDRVVIEAFFGQGTRLTVV.

This clonotype was detected only a few times. The chain carries TRBV19 and TRBJ1-5; D call uncertain. V lost 0 bases, J lost 6 bases, and 6 bases lay in between. There are 13 residues in the CDR3. The germline gives CDR1 LNHDA, CDR2 SQIVND (reference sequence). Here the CDR3 DNA reads TGTGCCAGTAGTATAGATGTGAGTCAGCCCCAGCATTTT. Translating gives CASSIDVSQPQHF.

The genes are TRBV12-3 or TRBV12-4 and TRBJ1-6, with 9 positions matching TRBD1. The CDR3 runs to 12 residues. The junction had 1 base not matched to a gene; V was cut back by 6 bases and J by 10 bases. CDR3 residues: CASRQGASPLHF. The CDR3 region has the DNA TGTGCCAGCAGACAGGGGGCCTCACCCCTCCACTTT.